This TCR beta chain was found in a study of beta chain features in type 1 diabetes. What was sequenced were expressed TCRB transcripts, since all of the isolated RNA had been reverse transcribed. The data were produced by immunoSEQ multiplex PCR, yet TCRdb's version contains in-frame clones alone and is incomplete. The sample has approximately 150,000 clones; roughly 10% are singletons. The CDR3 length is 14 residues. Losses at the gene ends were 6 bases for V and 4 bases for J; bases not matched to a gene: 7. Germline CDR1 and CDR2: SGHKS and YYEKEE (reference sequence). Researchers reported sorting CD4+ naive, central memory, regulatory and stem cell-like memory cells via CD45RO/CCR7/CD25/CD127/CD95/CD27.

The material sequenced was central memory CD4+ T cells from blood. The chain carries TRBV5-5 and TRBJ2-3, with 8 bases identical to TRBD1. The sequence was obtained from a woman aged 40 to 49 in good health. This chain's CDR3 is CASTDQGASDTQYF. CDR3 nucleotide sequence: TGTGCCAGCACGGATCAGGGGGCCTCAGATACGCAGTATTTT.